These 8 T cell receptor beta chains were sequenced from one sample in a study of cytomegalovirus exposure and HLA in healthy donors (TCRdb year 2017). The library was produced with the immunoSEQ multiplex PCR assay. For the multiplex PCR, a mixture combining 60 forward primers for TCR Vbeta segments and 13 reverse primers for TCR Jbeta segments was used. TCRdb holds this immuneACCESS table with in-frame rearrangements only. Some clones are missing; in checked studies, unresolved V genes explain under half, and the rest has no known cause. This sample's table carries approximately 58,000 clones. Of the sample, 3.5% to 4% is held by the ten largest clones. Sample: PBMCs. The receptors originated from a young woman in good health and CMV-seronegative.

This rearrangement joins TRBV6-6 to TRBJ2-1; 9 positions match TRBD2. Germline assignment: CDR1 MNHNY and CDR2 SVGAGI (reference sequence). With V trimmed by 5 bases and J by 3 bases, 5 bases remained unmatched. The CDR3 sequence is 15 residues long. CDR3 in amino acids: CASSNLAGFYNEQFF. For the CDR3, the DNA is TGTGCCAGCAGTAACCTAGCGGGATTCTACAATGAGCAGTTCTTC.

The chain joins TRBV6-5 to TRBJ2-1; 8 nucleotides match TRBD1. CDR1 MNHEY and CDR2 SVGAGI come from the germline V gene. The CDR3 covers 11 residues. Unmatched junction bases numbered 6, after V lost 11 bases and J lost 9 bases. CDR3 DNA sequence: TGTGCCGGCGGACAGGGTCGTGAGCAGTTCTTC. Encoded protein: CAGGQGREQFF.

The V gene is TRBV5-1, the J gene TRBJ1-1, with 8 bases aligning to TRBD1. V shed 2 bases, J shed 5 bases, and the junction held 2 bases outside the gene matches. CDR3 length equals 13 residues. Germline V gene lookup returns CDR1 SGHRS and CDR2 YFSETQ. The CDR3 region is CASSFTGGTEAFF. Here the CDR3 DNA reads TGCGCCAGCAGCTTTACAGGGGGAACTGAAGCTTTCTTT.

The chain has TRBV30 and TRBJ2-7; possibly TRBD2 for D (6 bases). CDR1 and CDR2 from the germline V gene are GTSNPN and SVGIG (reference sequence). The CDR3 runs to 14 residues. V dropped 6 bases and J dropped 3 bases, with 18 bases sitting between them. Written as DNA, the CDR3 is TGTGCCTGCCCGGGGGAATCCAATCTCTACGAGCAGTACTTC. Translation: CACPGESNLYEQYF.

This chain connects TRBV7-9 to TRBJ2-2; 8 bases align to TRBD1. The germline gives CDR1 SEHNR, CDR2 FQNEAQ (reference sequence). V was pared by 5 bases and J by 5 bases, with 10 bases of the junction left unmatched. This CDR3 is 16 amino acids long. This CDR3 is CASSAPQGARTGELFF. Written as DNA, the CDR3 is TGTGCCAGCAGCGCACCCCAGGGGGCCAGGACCGGGGAGCTGTTTTTT.

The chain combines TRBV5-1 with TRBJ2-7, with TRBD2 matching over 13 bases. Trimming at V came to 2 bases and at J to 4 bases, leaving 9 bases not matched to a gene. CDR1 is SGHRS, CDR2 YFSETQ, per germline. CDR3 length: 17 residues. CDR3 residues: CASSLFGTSGVKYEQYF. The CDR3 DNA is TGCGCCAGCAGCTTATTCGGGACTAGCGGGGTAAAATACGAGCAGTACTTC.

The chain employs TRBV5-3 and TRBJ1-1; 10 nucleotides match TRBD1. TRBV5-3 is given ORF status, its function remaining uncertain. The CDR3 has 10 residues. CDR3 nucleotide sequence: TGTGCACCCCGGGGACAGGGGGCTTTCTTT. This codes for CAPRGQGAFF.

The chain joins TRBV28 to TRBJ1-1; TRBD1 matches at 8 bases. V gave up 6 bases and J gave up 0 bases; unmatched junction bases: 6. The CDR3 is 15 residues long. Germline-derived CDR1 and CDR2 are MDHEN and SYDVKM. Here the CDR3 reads CASRRQGAMNTEAFF. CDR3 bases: TGTGCCAGCAGGCGCCAGGGGGCCATGAACACTGAAGCTTTCTTT.